Listed below are T cell receptor beta chains from one sample, sequenced in a study of CD8+CD57+ T cells in acquired aplastic anemia. TCRdb reanalysed the reads using MiXCR and keeps one entry per CDR3 protein. Here the sample spans under 500,000 distinct CDR3 sequences, roughly a third being singletons. Specimen: sorted CD4+, CD8+, or CD8+CD57+ T cells (not recorded which) from PBMCs. Receptors originate from a human donor with aplastic anemia. Each CDR3 is given with its conserved first and last residue. A D gene is named only where the DNA matches it firmly. The size of a clone is reported for some rows only, either as once, few or many, or as a class for expanded clones.

size,V,D,length,J,CDR3,DNA
many,TRBV2,NA,15,TRBJ1-2,CASSERPGKIYGYTF,TGTGCCAGCAGTGAACGGCCAGGCAAGATCTATGGCTACACCTTC
few,TRBV3-1,NA,15,TRBJ1-6,CASSPTGLLNSPLHF,TGTGCCAGCAGCCCAACGGGTCTTTTAAATTCACCCCTCCACTTT
many,TRBV2,NA,13,TRBJ2-5,CASTRSWQETQYF,TGTGCCAGCACCCGAAGTTGGCAGGAGACCCAGTACTTC
NA,TRBV5-1,NA,14,TRBJ2-3,CASSLEQAADTQYF,TGCGCCAGCAGCTTGGAGCAGGCGGCGGATACGCAGTATTTT
few,TRBV18,TRBD1,14,TRBJ2-3,CASTSEQGADTQYF,TGTGCCAGCACATCCGAGCAGGGGGCCGATACGCAGTATTTT
many,TRBV5-1,TRBD1,15,TRBJ1-6,CASSSEDRDTSPLHF,TGCGCCAGCAGCTCCGAGGACAGGGACACCTCCCCCCTCCACTTT
NA,TRBV12-3/TRBV12-4,NA,14,TRBJ2-1,CASSFVQADGEQFF,TGTGCCAGCAGTTTTGTACAGGCCGATGGTGAGCAGTTCTTC
NA,TRBV9,NA,14,TRBJ1-1,CASSVVGQNTEAFF,TGTGCCAGCAGCGTAGTCGGACAGAACACTGAAGCTTTCTTT
NA,TRBV6-1,NA,10,TRBJ1-1,CASISTWAFF,TGTGCCAGCATTTCCACATGGGCTTTCTTT
once,TRBV5-1,TRBD1,14,TRBJ2-7,CASSFGQATYEQYF,TGCGCCAGCAGCTTCGGACAGGCCACCTACGAGCAGTACTTC
NA,TRBV2,TRBD1,12,TRBJ1-2,CASAQGDSNYTF,TGTGCCAGCGCACAGGGGGACTCGAACTACACCTTC
NA,TRBV20-1,TRBD2,15,TRBJ2-1,CSARGRQRGVNEQFF,TGCAGTGCTAGAGGTCGTCAGCGGGGGGTAAATGAGCAGTTCTTC
NA,TRBV10-1,TRBD2,16,TRBJ2-7,CASSSRTSGRAYEQYF,TGCGCCAGCAGTTCCCGGACTAGCGGGAGGGCCTACGAGCAGTACTTC
NA,TRBV6-1,NA,13,TRBJ1-2,CASSTRTEGGHTF,TGCGCCAGCAGTACCAGGACGGAGGGAGGCCACACCTTC
few,TRBV4-3,NA,15,TRBJ1-5,CASSQDARINRPQHF,TGCGCCAGCAGCCAAGATGCGCGGATCAATCGGCCCCAGCATTTT
many,TRBV2,NA,15,TRBJ1-4,CASSVVGATNEKLFF,TGTGCCAGCAGTGTCGTAGGGGCAACTAATGAAAAACTGTTTTTT
many,TRBV7-2,TRBD1,14,TRBJ2-3,CASSRTGVTDTQYF,TGTGCCAGCAGCCGGACAGGGGTCACAGATACGCAGTATTTT
NA,TRBV20-1,TRBD2,16,TRBJ2-1,CSADETSGNSYNEQFF,TGCAGTGCAGATGAGACTAGCGGAAACTCCTACAATGAGCAGTTCTTC
NA,TRBV12-3/TRBV12-4,NA,14,TRBJ1-5,CASSLMAGAQPQHF,TGTGCCAGCAGTTTAATGGCAGGGGCTCAGCCCCAGCATTTT
many,TRBV15,NA,17,TRBJ1-2,CATSRDLVSAGGTGYTF,TGTGCCACCAGCAGAGATCTTGTGAGTGCGGGGGGCACTGGCTACACCTTC
NA,TRBV19,TRBD2,14,TRBJ2-5,CAGSWTSDQETQYF,TGTGCCGGTAGTTGGACTAGCGATCAAGAGACCCAGTACTTC
NA,TRBV20-1,NA,15,TRBJ1-5,CSAGVNSNVNQPQHF,TGCAGTGCTGGGGTCAACTCGAATGTCAATCAGCCCCAGCATTTT
few,TRBV9,TRBD1,14,TRBJ1-3,CASSPRTGVDTIYF,TGTGCCAGCAGCCCAAGGACAGGGGTGGACACCATATATTTT
NA,TRBV20-1,TRBD2,16,TRBJ2-1,CSARLAGGPALNEQFF,TGCAGTGCTAGACTAGCGGGGGGGCCCGCCCTCAATGAGCAGTTCTTC
once,TRBV29-1,NA,18,TRBJ1-2,CSVEETRTVGIPNYGYTF,TGCAGCGTTGAAGAGACCCGAACAGTTGGAATACCTAACTATGGCTACACCTTC
NA,TRBV10-3,NA,16,TRBJ1-3,CASGKRRGSSGNTIYF,TGTGCCAGCGGAAAGCGTCGGGGCTCCTCTGGAAACACCATATATTTT
many,TRBV20-1,TRBD1,13,TRBJ1-2,CSARTGGPYGYTF,TGCAGTGCTAGAACAGGGGGTCCCTATGGCTACACCTTC
few,TRBV10-3,NA,14,TRBJ1-2,CASSPRALGAGYTF,TGTGCCAGCAGCCCCCGGGCCCTGGGGGCCGGCTACACCTTC
many,TRBV20-1,NA,14,TRBJ1-6,CSVDKRMNNSPLHF,TGCAGTGTAGACAAAAGGATGAATAATTCACCCCTCCACTTT
few,TRBV18,NA,13,TRBJ2-7,CASSPDRVDEQYF,TGTGCCAGCTCACCCGACAGAGTGGACGAGCAGTACTTC
few,TRBV30,NA,13,TRBJ2-7,CACNPSASYEQYF,TGTGCATGTAATCCCTCGGCTAGCTACGAGCAGTACTTC
NA,TRBV2,TRBD1,13,TRBJ1-2,CASSPTGLRGYTF,TGTGCCAGCAGCCCGACAGGGTTGAGAGGCTACACCTTC
NA,TRBV29-1,NA,11,TRBJ1-2,CSAQGSYGYTF,TGCAGCGCACAGGGTTCCTATGGCTACACCTTC
few,TRBV3-1,NA,13,TRBJ2-2,CASRHLGSGELFF,TGTGCCAGCAGACACCTAGGGTCCGGGGAGCTGTTTTTT
many,TRBV11-1,NA,16,TRBJ2-3,CASSLASGGGTDTQYF,TGTGCCAGCAGCTTAGCCTCGGGGGGCGGCACAGATACGCAGTATTTT
NA,TRBV20-1,TRBD2,16,TRBJ2-1,CSATEDLAGQYNEQFF,TGCAGTGCTACCGAAGACCTAGCGGGACAGTACAATGAGCAGTTCTTC
NA,TRBV6-1,NA,14,TRBJ1-1,CASSDSTANTEAFF,TGTGCCAGCAGTGATTCGACCGCAAACACTGAAGCTTTCTTT
NA,TRBV15,TRBD1,17,TRBJ1-4,CATSREDRGAGLEKLFF,TGTGCCACCAGCAGAGAGGACAGGGGGGCAGGGTTGGAAAAACTGTTTTTT
NA,TRBV10-2,NA,15,TRBJ2-2,CASSGTGPGSGELFF,TGCGCCAGCAGTGGGACTGGACCGGGGTCCGGGGAGCTGTTTTTT
many,TRBV7-9,NA,8,TRBJ1-6,CASSPLHF,TGTGCCAGCAGCCCCCTCCACTTT
NA,TRBV20-1,NA,12,TRBJ2-3,CSARVSGNRQYF,TGCAGTGCTAGAGTTTCGGGTAATCGGCAGTATTTT
NA,TRBV19,TRBD1,14,TRBJ2-7,CASSLATGYYEQYF,TGTGCCAGTAGTTTAGCGACAGGGTACTACGAGCAGTACTTC
NA,TRBV6-2/TRBV6-3,TRBD1,14,TRBJ2-3,CASISDRAIDTQYF,TGTGCCAGCATTTCGGACAGGGCGATAGATACGCAGTATTTT
many,TRBV6-5,NA,13,TRBJ1-2,CASSYSWHYGYTF,TGTGCCAGCAGTTACTCGTGGCACTATGGCTACACCTTC
NA,TRBV24-1,NA,15,TRBJ1-2,CATSDPGRGNYGYTF,TGTGCCACCAGTGACCCTGGACGGGGAAACTATGGCTACACCTTC
few,TRBV10-3,NA,15,TRBJ1-2,CASSEGGRAPYGYTF,TGTGCCAGCAGTGAAGGCGGCAGGGCACCCTATGGCTACACCTTC
many,TRBV2,NA,13,TRBJ2-2,CASMDGNTGELFF,TGTGCCAGCATGGACGGGAACACCGGGGAGCTGTTTTTT
many,TRBV12-3/TRBV12-4,TRBD1,12,TRBJ1-2,CASSPWTGRWTF,TGTGCCAGCAGCCCCTGGACAGGACGTTGGACCTTC
once,TRBV9,TRBD1,16,TRBJ2-2,CASSVAGQGNHGELFF,TGTGCCAGCAGCGTAGCCGGACAGGGGAATCACGGGGAGCTGTTTTTT
many,TRBV2,NA,18,TRBJ2-6,CASSDKILPFSGANVLTF,TGTGCCAGCAGTGACAAGATACTGCCCTTCTCTGGGGCCAACGTCCTGACTTTC
NA,TRBV3-1,NA,10,TRBJ1-2,CASSQVVFTF,TGTGCCAGCAGCCAAGTAGTATTCACCTTC
many,TRBV7-3,NA,13,TRBJ2-2,CASSSALGGELFF,TGTGCCAGCAGCTCCGCCTTGGGCGGGGAGCTGTTTTTT